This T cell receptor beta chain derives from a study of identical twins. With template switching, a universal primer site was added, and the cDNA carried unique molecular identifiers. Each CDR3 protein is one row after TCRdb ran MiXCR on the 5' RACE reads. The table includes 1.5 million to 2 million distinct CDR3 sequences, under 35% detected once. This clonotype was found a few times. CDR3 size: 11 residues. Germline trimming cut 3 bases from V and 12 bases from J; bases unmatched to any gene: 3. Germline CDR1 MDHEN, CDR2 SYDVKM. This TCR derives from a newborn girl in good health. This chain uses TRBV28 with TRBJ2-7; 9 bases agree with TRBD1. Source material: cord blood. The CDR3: CASSLGQGRYF. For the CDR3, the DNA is TGTGCCAGCAGTTTGGGACAGGGAAGGTACTTC.